This passage covers 17 T cell receptor beta chains from one sample sequenced in a study of Ad26.COV2.S vaccination and SARS-CoV-2 variants. As to treatment: 19 received Ad26.COV2.S at low or high dose, single or two shots; several received placebo; per-sample allocation not given. Specimen acquisition occurred on day 63 following the initial vaccine or placebo injection. TCRdb keeps only in-frame clones here, not all; method: immunoSEQ multiplex PCR. The top ten hold around 7.3% of the sample, which has approximately 360,000 clones, 83% seen once. The source material was peripheral blood, sampled in a trial of Ad26.COV2.S vaccine versus placebo. The receptors originated from a person between 18 and 65 years old who received the Ad26.COV2.S COVID-19 vaccine or a placebo.

The chain links TRBV12-3 or TRBV12-4 to TRBJ2-7; D unclear. With 6 bases removed from V and 1 base from J, the gap between germline ends came to 7 bases. This CDR3 contains 12 residues. This CDR3 is CASSPGSYEQYF. The CDR3 DNA follows: TGTGCCAGCAGCCCCGGTTCCTACGAGCAGTACTTC.

The V gene is TRBV5-1, the J gene TRBJ1-2; the D gene is possibly TRBD1 (5 bases). Germline CDR1 reads SGHRS; CDR2 reads YFSETQ. The ends were cut back, 0 bases at V and 7 bases at J, with 7 bases in the middle. The CDR3 is made up of 12 amino acids. DNA for the CDR3: TGCGCCAGCAGCTTGGAAGGGGCTGGCTACACCTTC. It translates to CASSLEGAGYTF.

The sample holds one count of this clone. V usage is TRBV4-1 and J usage is TRBJ2-1; 12 bases are a match to TRBD2. The V and J ends lost 4 bases and 5 bases, in that order; junction bases with no gene match: 3. Germline V gene sequence: CDR1 MGHRA, CDR2 YSYEKL. The CDR3 has 15 amino acids. The CDR3 DNA follows: TGCGCCAGCAGCCTTCTAGCGGGGGGGAACAATGAGCAGTTCTTC. The encoded protein is CASSLLAGGNNEQFF.

V usage is TRBV6-5 and J usage is TRBJ1-2; TRBD1 agrees at 9 bases. Germline loops: CDR1 MNHEY, CDR2 SVGAGI. With 5 bases clipped from V and 4 bases from J, the junction kept 5 bases outside the gene matches. The CDR3 contains 14 residues. The CDR3 loop reads CASSPGTGSYGYTF. CDR3 bases: TGTGCCAGCAGTCCCGGGACAGGGTCCTATGGCTACACCTTC.

This clone appeared a single time. The sample contains more than one DNA sequence encoding this CDR3. The V gene is TRBV7-3, the J gene TRBJ2-3; 7 positions match TRBD2. Germline loops: CDR1 SGHTA, CDR2 FQGTGA. This CDR3 contains 21 residues. V shed 4 bases and J 4 bases; nucleotides not matched to a gene: 26. The CDR3 is CASSSYPPGGGDWGLSDTQYF. The CDR3 nucleotides are TGTGCCAGCAGCTCCTACCCGCCGGGGGGTGGGGACTGGGGTTTATCAGATACGCAGTATTTT.

Worth noting for this clone: One end of the junction fails to match germline, which may point to a read error. The chain employs TRBV7-2 and TRBJ2-5, with D possibly matching TRBD2 (6 bases). Germline CDR1 is SGHTA and CDR2 is FQGNSA. The CDR3 sequence is 14 residues long. CDR3 residues: CASNLAGAGETQYF. CDR3 sequence (DNA): TGTGCCAGCAACTTAGCAGGTGCGGGGGAGACCCAGTACTTC.

This clone was found once. This chain connects TRBV11-2 to TRBJ2-7; a possible D gene is TRBD2 (5 bases). The CDR3 covers 13 residues. The V end was cut by 5 bases, the J end by 7 bases, with 15 bases between. Germline V CDR1 and CDR2: SGHAT, FQNNGV. In nucleotides, the CDR3 is TGTGCCAGCAGCATCGCGGAGGACTGGGAGCAGTACTTC. It specifies CASSIAEDWEQYF.

The V gene is TRBV5-1, the J gene TRBJ1-5; D might be TRBD1 (5 bases). The ends were cut back, 2 bases at V and 0 bases at J, with 12 bases in the middle. The CDR3 sequence is 16 residues long. Germline values: CDR1 SGHRS, CDR2 YFSETQ. CDR3 loop: CASSLLGQDSNQPQHF. The CDR3 DNA is TGCGCCAGCAGCTTACTGGGGCAGGATAGCAATCAGCCCCAGCATTTT. Based on the CDR3 plus reference TRBV5-1 and TRBJ1-5, the full variable domain is KAGVTQTPRYLIKTRGQQVTLSCSPISGHRSVSWYQQTPGQGLQFLFEYFSETQRNKGNFPGRFSGRQFSNSRSEMNVSTLELGDSALYLCASSLLGQDSNQPQHFGDGTRLSIL.

The rearrangement joins TRBV7-9 to TRBJ1-4, with D unresolved. The V gene lost 5 bases and the J gene lost 0 bases, with 10 bases spanning the gap. The CDR3 has 15 residues. Germline V CDR1 and CDR2: SEHNR, FQNEAQ (reference sequence). The CDR3 protein is CASSPRRATNEKLFF. In DNA, the CDR3 is TGTGCCAGCAGCCCCCGGAGAGCAACTAATGAAAAACTGTTTTTT.

The gene calls are TRBV30 and TRBJ2-6, with a weak D call TRBD1 (5 bases). Germline-derived CDR1 and CDR2 are GTSNPN and SVGIG (reference sequence). This CDR3 contains 15 residues. V shed 5 bases and J shed 0 bases, with 11 bases lying between them. In DNA form, the CDR3 reads TGTGCCTGGGGGCAGGGAAACTCTGGGGCCAACGTCCTGACTTTC. The encoded protein is CAWGQGNSGANVLTF.

The chain recombines TRBV19 with TRBJ1-6; 9 nucleotides line up with TRBD1. The V gene's germline CDR1 is LNHDA and CDR2 SQIVND (reference sequence). J was trimmed by 8 bases and V by 4 bases; bases with no gene match: 6. The length of the CDR3 is 15 residues. The CDR3 coding sequence is TGTGCCAGTAGTAACCTACAGGGGGCGGATTCACCCCTCCACTTT. Translated, it gives CASSNLQGADSPLHF. Full variable domain (rest looked up from reference TRBV19 and TRBJ1-6): DGGITQSPKYLFRKEGQNVTLSCEQNLNHDAMYWYRQDPGQGLRLIYYSQIVNDFQKGDIAEGYSVSREKKESFPLTVTSAQKNPTAFYLCASSNLQGADSPLHFGNGTRLTVT.

This chain joins TRBV5-1 and TRBJ2-7; 10 bases map to TRBD2. The trim removed 8 bases at V and 7 bases at J, leaving 21 bases unmatched. The CDR3 sequence is 17 residues long. Germline V gene lookup returns CDR1 SGHRS and CDR2 YFSETQ. The CDR3 here is CASTNHLGLAEASEQYF. The DNA for the CDR3 is TGCGCCAGTACAAATCACTTAGGACTAGCGGAGGCCTCAGAGCAGTACTTC.

The chain has TRBV9 and TRBJ2-5, with 8 bases that match TRBD1. V dropped 9 bases and J dropped 5; count of bases not matched to a gene: 3. The CDR3 is 11 residues long. Germline CDR1 is SGDLS and CDR2 is YYNGEE. CDR3 amino acids: CAIRDRETQYF. CDR3 bases: TGTGCCATCCGGGACAGGGAGACCCAGTACTTC.

The chain has TRBV28 and TRBJ1-1, with a weak D call TRBD1 (6 bases). Germline values: CDR1 MDHEN, CDR2 SYDVKM. The germline V and J ends were trimmed by 5 bases and 2 bases, with 12 bases remaining between them. The CDR3 is made up of 14 amino acids. Written as DNA, the CDR3 is TGTGCCAGCAGTGAACAGGGCGGAAACACTGAAGCTTTCTTT. This gives the protein CASSEQGGNTEAFF. Full variable domain (remainder filled in from reference TRBV28 and TRBJ1-1): DVKVTQSSRYLVKRTGEKVFLECVQDMDHENMFWYRQDPGLGLRLIYFSYDVKMKEKGDIPEGYSVSREKKERFSLILESASTNQTSMYLCASSEQGGNTEAFFGQGTRLTVV.

The rearrangement links TRBV7-9 to TRBJ2-5; a possible D gene is TRBD2 (5 bases). Trimming took 5 bases from V and 9 from J, leaving 16 bases between them. CDR1 SEHNR and CDR2 FQNEAQ come from the germline V gene (reference sequence). The CDR3 runs 13 residues. Here the CDR3 DNA reads TGTGCCAGCAGCGCGGACTTAAGGATGGCCCAGTACTTC. Protein product: CASSADLRMAQYF.

This clone was found a few times. The gene calls are TRBV3-1 (or the pseudogene TRBV3-2) and TRBJ2-5; D remains ambiguous. Germline V gene lookup returns CDR1 LGHDT and CDR2 YNNKEL (reference sequence). The germline V and J ends were trimmed by 8 bases and 2 bases, with 12 bases remaining between them. This CDR3 region has 13 residues. The CDR3 sequence is CASGTTNQETQYF. The CDR3 DNA follows: TGTGCCAGCGGAACAACGAATCAAGAGACCCAGTACTTC.

V usage is TRBV19 and J usage is TRBJ1-3; D perhaps matches TRBD1 (5 bases). This CDR3 contains 13 residues. The ends were cut back, 3 bases at V and 7 bases at J, with 10 bases in the middle. Germline lookup yields CDR1 LNHDA and CDR2 SQIVND (reference sequence). In DNA, the CDR3 is TGTGCCAGTAGTATGGGAGGGACGAACACCATATATTTT. This translates into CASSMGGTNTIYF.